Each of the 5 T cell receptor beta chains below was sequenced from the same sample in a study of response to subunit inactivated influenza vaccine. TCRdb recomputed calls from the RT-PCR reads with MiXCR, one row per CDR3 protein. The table shows more than 700,000 distinct CDR3 sequences, with about 20% occurring only once. The material sequenced was PBMCs from blood, taken less than 6 days after vaccination. These receptors were obtained from a man aged 45-65 years who received an inactivated influenza vaccine.

V gene TRBV4-3 combines with J gene TRBJ1-2, with D hard to call. CDR1 and CDR2 from the germline V gene are LGHNA and YSLEER. CDR3 length: 14 residues. Trimming removed 0 bases at V and 5 bases at J, with 10 bases between. The DNA of the CDR3 is TGCGCCAGCAGCCAAGATGGGTACCCTTATGGCTACACCTTC. As protein: CASSQDGYPYGYTF.

CDR3 DNA sequence: TGTGCCAGCAGTGATAGGACTAGCATGCAGTATTTT. Encoded protein: CASSDRTSMQYF. The chain joins TRBV28 to TRBJ2-3; 8 bases align to TRBD2. The V gene's germline CDR1 is MDHEN and CDR2 SYDVKM. V trimming: 5 bases; J trimming: 11 bases; junction bases outside the gene matches: 6. This CDR3 is 12 amino acids long.

This clonotype has more than one count but fewer than ten. The gene calls are TRBV11-2 and TRBJ2-7, with 7 bases matching TRBD2. The CDR3 is 14 residues long. The junction had 8 bases not matched to a gene; V was cut back by 5 bases and J by 4 bases. Germline CDR1 is SGHAT and CDR2 is FQNNGV. The CDR3 loop reads CASSKGTTLYEQYF. The CDR3 DNA reads TGTGCCAGCAGCAAAGGGACTACCCTTTACGAGCAGTACTTC.

The chain recombines TRBV6-2 or TRBV6-3 with TRBJ2-7, with unresolved D. Germline assignment: CDR1 MNHEY and CDR2 SVGEGT. The CDR3 is made up of 17 amino acids. V was cut by 6 bases and J by 3 bases, with 24 bases left in between. The CDR3 loop is CASRTNIVREPFYEQYF. In DNA, the CDR3 is TGTGCCAGCAGAACGAACATTGTGCGAGAGCCCTTCTACGAGCAGTACTTC.

This clonotype has just a few counts. The chain carries TRBV29-1 and TRBJ2-7; no clear D gene. Germline lookup yields CDR1 SQVTM and CDR2 ANQGSEA. This CDR3 contains 13 residues. The V gene lost 5 bases and the J gene lost 0 bases, with 11 bases spanning the gap. The CDR3 protein is CSVWPGLSYEQYF. CDR3 in DNA: TGCAGCGTTTGGCCGGGTCTCTCCTACGAGCAGTACTTC.